The 27 T cell receptor beta chains given below trace back to one sample, sequenced in a study of OX40 agonist ivuxolimab in advanced cancers. The repertoire was sequenced with immunoSEQ multiplex PCR; TCRdb's copy has only in-frame clones and lacks some. This sample has tens of thousands of clones, with around 81% found just once. The sequences come from CD4+ or CD8+ T cells sorted from blood, collected in a trial of the OX40 agonist ivuxolimab. These TCRs come from an adult with an advanced solid tumor such as melanoma, head and neck, liver or kidney cancer.

As to this clone: This sample includes further DNA sequences coding for the same CDR3. The rearrangement joins TRBV28 to TRBJ2-1; D unresolved. This CDR3 region has 13 residues. Germline V CDR1 and CDR2: MDHEN, SYDVKM. Deletions cut 3 bases from V and 3 bases from J, with 6 bases between. The DNA for the CDR3 is TGTGCCAGCAGTTTGGCTCTCTACAATGAGCAGTTCTTC. This encodes CASSLALYNEQFF.

The chain is built from TRBV19 and TRBJ1-1, with D tentatively TRBD1 (5 bases). With 0 bases removed from V and 11 bases from J, the gap between germline ends came to 13 bases. There are 13 residues in the CDR3. The germline V gene encodes CDR1 LNHDA and CDR2 SQIVND (reference sequence). The CDR3 DNA reads TGTGCCAGTAGTATAGATCAAATAGGGGCGGCTTTCTTT. Encoded protein: CASSIDQIGAAFF.

This clone was found once. The V and J genes are TRBV4-3 and TRBJ2-7, with D unresolved. Germline CDR1 is LGHNA and CDR2 is YSLEER. The CDR3 loop spans 13 amino acids. Trimming left V 0 bases short and J 4 bases short, with 7 bases between. CDR3 in DNA: TGCGCCAGCAGCCAAGAGACGAAATACGAGCAGTACTTC. Encoded protein: CASSQETKYEQYF.

In its sample, this clone was seen once. This rearrangement joins TRBV2 to TRBJ2-2; D gene unclear. Germline CDR1 reads SNHLY; CDR2 reads FYNNEI. CDR3 length: 14 amino acids. V was cut by 4 bases and J by 1 base, with 7 bases left in between. The CDR3 here is CASSGHRNTGELFF. The CDR3 DNA is TGTGCCAGCAGTGGGCACCGGAACACCGGGGAGCTGTTTTTT.

The V call is TRBV19, the J call TRBJ2-7; the D is unclear. This CDR3 comprises 14 residues. Germline lookup yields CDR1 LNHDA and CDR2 SQIVND (reference sequence). The V and J ends lost 5 bases and 2 bases respectively, with 13 bases between them. CDR3 residues: CASSPLDNTYEQYF. The CDR3 DNA reads as TGTGCCAGTAGTCCCCTCGACAACACCTACGAGCAGTACTTC.

V is TRBV28 and J is TRBJ2-1; D perhaps matches TRBD2 (5 bases). Germline CDR1 reads MDHEN; CDR2 reads SYDVKM. V was clipped by 4 bases and J by 4 bases, with 20 bases between them. This CDR3 has 17 amino acids. Here the CDR3 DNA reads TGTGCCAGCAGTTCAACGGCTACGGGGTTAAGGTACAATGAGCAGTTCTTC. This translates into CASSSTATGLRYNEQFF.

This sequence joins TRBV27 and TRBJ2-7, with D tentatively TRBD1 or TRBD2 (5 bases each). The CDR3 covers 17 residues. The germline gives CDR1 MNHEY, CDR2 SMNVEV (reference sequence). Trimming took 2 bases from V and 2 from J, leaving 19 bases between them. The CDR3 loop is CASSLGGSRVGPYEQYF. The DNA of the CDR3 is TGTGCCAGCAGTTTAGGTGGGAGCAGGGTCGGGCCCTACGAGCAGTACTTC.

As for this clone: Sequence at one end of the junction differs from germline and may be a read error. The chain carries TRBV27 and TRBJ1-6, with D hard to call. There are 14 residues in the CDR3. Germline assignment: CDR1 MNHEY and CDR2 SMNVEV (reference sequence). The CDR3 loop is CAGSPKAWGSPLHF. Here the CDR3 DNA reads TGTGCCGGCAGTCCTAAGGCCTGGGGTTCACCCCTCCACTTT.

This clone was detected only a few times. The chain is built from TRBV5-1 and TRBJ2-3, with D possibly matching TRBD2 (5 bases). The CDR3 has 14 amino acids. The V gene lost 4 bases and the J gene lost 6 bases, with 15 bases spanning the gap. The germline V gene encodes CDR1 SGHRS and CDR2 YFSETQ. The CDR3 here is CASSIRLEGDTQYF. The CDR3 DNA follows: TGCGCCAGCAGCATCCGATTAGAGGGCGATACGCAGTATTTT.

The V and J genes are TRBV5-1 and TRBJ2-3, with D possibly matching TRBD2 (5 bases). Germline-derived CDR1 and CDR2 are SGHRS and YFSETQ. The CDR3 is made up of 15 amino acids. Trimming took 1 base from V and 0 from J, leaving 9 bases between them. The CDR3 sequence is CASSLSGWSTDTQYF. CDR3 nucleotides: TGCGCCAGCAGCTTGAGCGGATGGAGCACAGATACGCAGTATTTT.

This chain joins TRBV4-1 and TRBJ2-7, with D perhaps TRBD2 (6 bases). Germline V lookup: CDR1 MGHRA, CDR2 YSYEKL. The CDR3 totals 17 residues. V lost 0 bases and J 0 bases, leaving 15 bases between the germline ends. CDR3 coding DNA: TGCGCCAGCAGCCAAGAGGAGACTAGAGGAACCTCCTACGAGCAGTACTTC. This translates into CASSQEETRGTSYEQYF.

The V and J genes are TRBV6-6 and TRBJ1-2; D possibly corresponds to TRBD1 (5 bases). The CDR3 is 15 amino acids. Looked up from germline, CDR1 is MNHNY and CDR2 is SVGAGI (reference sequence). Trimming removed 5 bases at V and 2 bases at J, with 15 bases between. CDR3 bases: TGTGCCAGCAGTCCGGGTAGGGGAGGCAACTATGGCTACACCTTC. Its protein product is CASSPGRGGNYGYTF.

The V call is TRBV5-1, the J call TRBJ2-3; D uncertain. The CDR3 is 15 amino acids. V dropped 0 bases and J dropped 1 base, with 9 bases sitting between them. Germline V gives CDR1 SGHRS, CDR2 YFSETQ. The CDR3 protein is CASSLGGKGTDTQYF. The CDR3 DNA is TGCGCCAGCAGCTTGGGGGGTAAGGGCACAGATACGCAGTATTTT.

The chain has TRBV10-3 and TRBJ2-5; 8 bases line up with TRBD1. TRBJ2-7 explains the end of the DNA better; the J call may be wrong. The CDR3 covers 14 residues. CDR1 and CDR2 (germline): ENHRY, SYGVKD. The CDR3, as DNA: TGTGCCATCAGTGGATCGACAGGGGCCTACGAGCAGTACTTC. Its protein product is CAISGSTGAYEQYF.

This clone was detected once. The chain recombines TRBV27 with TRBJ1-6; TRBD1 matches at 8 bases. This CDR3 has 17 residues. V gave up 6 bases and J gave up 4 bases; unmatched junction bases: 11. Germline V gene lookup returns CDR1 MNHEY and CDR2 SMNVEV (reference sequence). CDR3 DNA: TGTGCCAGCAGCCACCCCCACACAGGGGGATATAATTCACCCCTCCACTTT. Its translation: CASSHPHTGGYNSPLHF.

V usage is TRBV4-1 and J usage is TRBJ2-1; D might be TRBD1 or TRBD2, each matching 5 bases. Germline loops: CDR1 MGHRA, CDR2 YSYEKL. V lost 2 bases and J lost 3, with 11 bases in between. The CDR3 has 15 amino acids. The CDR3 bases are TGCGCCAGCAGCCAAAGAGGGCAGGGCTACAATGAGCAGTTCTTC. It translates to CASSQRGQGYNEQFF.

V and J are TRBV28 and TRBJ2-2; 10 nucleotides line up with TRBD2. Germline CDR1 reads MDHEN; CDR2 reads SYDVKM. The CDR3 runs 19 residues. Trimming took 4 bases from V and 0 from J; bases not matched to a gene: 11. The CDR3 nucleotides are TGTGCCAGCAGTTCCCCCGGGGGTAGCGGGGGGTCGAACACCGGGGAGCTGTTTTTT. Translated, it gives CASSSPGGSGGSNTGELFF.

The chain links TRBV7-2 to TRBJ2-7, with a possible D match to TRBD1 (5 bases). This CDR3 comprises 14 residues. Trimming removed 0 bases from V and 3 bases from J, with 9 bases in between. The germline V gene has CDR1 SGHTA and CDR2 FQGNSA. CDR3 coding DNA: TGTGCCAGCAGCTTAGCCACAGGTTACTACGAGCAGTACTTC. As protein: CASSLATGYYEQYF.

The chain carries TRBV5-6 and TRBJ1-5, with TRBD1 matching over 7 bases. V lost 4 bases and J lost 6; bases outside the gene matches: 13. The CDR3 runs to 16 residues. Germline V gene lookup returns CDR1 SGHDT and CDR2 YYEEEE. CDR3 in amino acids: CASSQVGDREGQPQHF. As DNA, the CDR3 is TGTGCCAGCAGCCAGGTAGGAGACAGGGAAGGTCAGCCCCAGCATTTT.

The V gene is TRBV28, the J gene TRBJ1-1; D remains unclear. V shed 1 base and J shed 5 bases, with 14 bases lying between them. Germline CDR1 reads MDHEN; CDR2 reads SYDVKM. This CDR3 is 15 amino acids long. CDR3 in amino acids: CASSLLSLTRTEAFF. For the CDR3, the DNA is TGTGCCAGCAGTTTATTAAGTCTCACGCGGACTGAAGCTTTCTTT.

The rearrangement uses TRBV1 and TRBJ1-2. TRBV1 is a pseudogene locus. The length of the CDR3 is 16 residues. The CDR3 is CTSRVACLRKTYGYTF. The CDR3, as DNA: TGCACCAGCAGGGTTGCGTGTTTGCGAAAGACCTATGGCTACACCTTC.

The chain links TRBV7-9 to TRBJ2-7; D gene uncertain. The germline V gene has CDR1 SEHNR and CDR2 FQNEAQ (reference sequence). The CDR3 length is 13 residues. The germline V and J ends were trimmed by 5 bases and 0 bases, with 8 bases remaining between them. The CDR3 DNA sequence: TGTGCCAGCAGCCCGGTGGGCTCCTACGAGCAGTACTTC. Translation gives CASSPVGSYEQYF.

The V gene is TRBV6-5, the J gene TRBJ2-7, with D tentatively TRBD1 or TRBD2 (5 bases each). CDR1 is MNHEY, CDR2 SVGAGI, per germline. The CDR3 sequence is 13 residues long. V lost 2 bases and J lost 6, with 11 bases in between. The CDR3 region is CASSYPQGPEQYF. The CDR3 bases are TGTGCCAGCAGTTACCCCCAGGGACCCGAGCAGTACTTC.

In its sample, this clone was seen once. V and J are TRBV28 and TRBJ1-6, with D perhaps TRBD1 (6 bases). Germline CDR1 MDHEN, CDR2 SYDVKM. The CDR3 length is 12 residues. V was pared by 6 bases and J by 6 bases, with 6 bases between. In nucleotides, the CDR3 is TGTGCCAGCAGGGACAGTAATTCACCCCTCCACTTT. Translating it yields CASRDSNSPLHF.

The V gene is TRBV5-6, the J gene TRBJ1-6; the match to TRBD1 covers 9 bases. CDR1 is SGHDT and CDR2 is YYEEEE in the germline V gene. J gave up 10 bases and V 3 bases, and 14 bases lay outside the gene matches. The CDR3 covers 17 residues. For the CDR3, the DNA is TGTGCCAGCAGCTGGGGGACAGGGAAGTTTATGGGGTCACCCCTCCACTTT. Its protein is CASSWGTGKFMGSPLHF. The whole variable domain, remainder taken from reference TRBV5-6 and TRBJ1-6, is DAGVTQSPTHLIKTRGQQVTLRCSPKSGHDTVSWYQQALGQGPQFIFQYYEEEERQRGNFPDRFSGHQFPNYSSELNVNALLLGDSALYLCASSWGTGKFMGSPLHFGNGTRLTVT.

The rearrangement joins TRBV27 to TRBJ2-3, with D uncertain. This CDR3 has 13 residues. Germline V CDR1 and CDR2: MNHEY, SMNVEV (reference sequence). Between the trimmed V and J ends, which lost 6 bases and 0 bases, there was a span of 7 bases. CDR3 DNA sequence: TGTGCCAGCAGACAGTATAGCACAGATACGCAGTATTTT. Encoded protein: CASRQYSTDTQYF.

The J gene is TRBJ2-5, the V gene TRBV9; 7 bases are shared with TRBD2. Unmatched junction bases numbered 4, after V lost 3 bases and J lost 2 bases. CDR3 length: 14 residues. Germline CDR1 SGDLS, CDR2 YYNGEE. CDR3 in DNA: TGTGCCAGCAGCGAGGGAGGGCTTCAAGAGACCCAGTACTTC. This sequence encodes CASSEGGLQETQYF.